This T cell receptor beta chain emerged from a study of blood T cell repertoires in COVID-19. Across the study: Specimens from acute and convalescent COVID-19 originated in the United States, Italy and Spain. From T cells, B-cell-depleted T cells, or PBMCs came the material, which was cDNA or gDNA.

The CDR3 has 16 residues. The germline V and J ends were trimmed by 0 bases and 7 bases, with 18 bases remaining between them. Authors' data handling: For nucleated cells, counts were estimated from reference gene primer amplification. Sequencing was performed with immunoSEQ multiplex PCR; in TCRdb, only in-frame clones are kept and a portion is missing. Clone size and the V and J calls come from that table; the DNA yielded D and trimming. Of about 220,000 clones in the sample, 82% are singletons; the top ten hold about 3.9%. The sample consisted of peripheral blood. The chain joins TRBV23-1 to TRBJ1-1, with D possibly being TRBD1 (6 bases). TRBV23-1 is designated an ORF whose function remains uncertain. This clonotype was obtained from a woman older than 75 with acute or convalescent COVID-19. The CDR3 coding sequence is TGCGCCAGCAGTCAATCACCGGACAGCGTGTCGGGTGAAGCTTTCTTT. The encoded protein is CASSQSPDSVSGEAFF.